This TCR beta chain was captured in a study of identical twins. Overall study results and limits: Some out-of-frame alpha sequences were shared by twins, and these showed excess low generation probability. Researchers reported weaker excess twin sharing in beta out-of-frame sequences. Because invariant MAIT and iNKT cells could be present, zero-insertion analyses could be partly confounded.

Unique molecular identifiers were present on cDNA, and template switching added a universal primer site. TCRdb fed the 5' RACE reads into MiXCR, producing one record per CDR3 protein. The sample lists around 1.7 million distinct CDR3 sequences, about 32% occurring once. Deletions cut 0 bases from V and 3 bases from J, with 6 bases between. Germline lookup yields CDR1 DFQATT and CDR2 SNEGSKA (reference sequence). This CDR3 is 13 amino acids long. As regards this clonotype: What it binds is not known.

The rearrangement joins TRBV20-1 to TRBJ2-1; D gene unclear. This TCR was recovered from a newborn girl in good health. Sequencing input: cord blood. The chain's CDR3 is CSARDQYYNEQFF. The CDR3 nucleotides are TGCAGTGCTAGAGACCAGTACTACAATGAGCAGTTCTTC.